This T cell receptor beta chain was observed in a study of blood T cell repertoires in COVID-19. Overall study: Italy, Spain and the United States were the sources of the convalescent and acute COVID-19 samples. Sources were T cells, B-cell-depleted T cells, or PBMCs; the material itself was cDNA or gDNA.

Original methodology: Reference gene primer amplification gave nucleated cell count estimates. TCRdb's table, derived via immunoSEQ multiplex PCR, lists solely in-frame clones and lacks some. V and J calls and clone size are those listed in that table; D and trimming were worked out from the DNA. The sample yields more than 200,000 clones, about four fifths seen once. This TCR came from a man in his forties with active or convalescent COVID-19. Sequenced sample: peripheral blood.

The CDR3 DNA sequence: TGTGCCAGCAGCTTGAACTATCCTGGCTTGTATGGCTACACCTTC. Its translation is CASSLNYPGLYGYTF. The chain links TRBV5-5 to TRBJ1-2; unclear D gene. Per germline, CDR1 SGHKS and CDR2 YYEKEE (reference sequence). The CDR3 covers 15 residues. Trimming took off 1 base at V and 5 bases at J, with 15 bases between the two ends.